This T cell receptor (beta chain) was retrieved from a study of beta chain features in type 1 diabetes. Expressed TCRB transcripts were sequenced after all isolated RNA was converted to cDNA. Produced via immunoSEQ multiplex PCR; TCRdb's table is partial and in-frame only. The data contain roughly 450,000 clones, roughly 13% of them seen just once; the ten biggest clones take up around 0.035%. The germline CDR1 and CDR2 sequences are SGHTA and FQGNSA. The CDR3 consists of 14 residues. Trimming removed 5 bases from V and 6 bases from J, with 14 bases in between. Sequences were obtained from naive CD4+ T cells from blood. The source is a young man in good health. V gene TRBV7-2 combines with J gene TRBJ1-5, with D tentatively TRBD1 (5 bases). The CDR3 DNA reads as TGTGCCAGCAGCCCGGGACGGGGGAGTCAGCCCCAGCATTTT. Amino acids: CASSPGRGSQPQHF.